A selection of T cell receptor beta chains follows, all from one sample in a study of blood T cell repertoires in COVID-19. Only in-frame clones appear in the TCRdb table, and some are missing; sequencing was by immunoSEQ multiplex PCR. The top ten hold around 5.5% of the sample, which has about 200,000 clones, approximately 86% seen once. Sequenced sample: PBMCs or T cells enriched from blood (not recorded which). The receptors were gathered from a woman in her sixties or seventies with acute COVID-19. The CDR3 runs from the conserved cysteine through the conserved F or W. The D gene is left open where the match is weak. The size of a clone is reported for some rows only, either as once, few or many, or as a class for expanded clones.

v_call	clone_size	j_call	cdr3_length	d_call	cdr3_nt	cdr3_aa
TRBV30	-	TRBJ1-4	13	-	TGTGCCTGGGGATCAGGGTACTGGGAAAAACTGTTTTTT	CAWGSGYWEKLFF
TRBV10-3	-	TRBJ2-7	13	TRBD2	TGTGCCGGCGGGAGGGATCCAAGTTACGAGCAGTACTTC	CAGGRDPSYEQYF
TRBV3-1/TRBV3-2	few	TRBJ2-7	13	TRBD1	TGTGCCAGCAGCAACAGGGGGACCTACGAGCAGTACTTC	CASSNRGTYEQYF
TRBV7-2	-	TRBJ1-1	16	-	TGTGCCAGCACCGTTAGGACGGGGGGCGCTGACACTGAAGCTTTCTTT	CASTVRTGGADTEAFF
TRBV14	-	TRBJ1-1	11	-	TGTGCCAGCAGCCACGGCACTGAAGCTTTCTTT	CASSHGTEAFF
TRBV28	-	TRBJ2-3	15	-	TGTGCCAGCAGTTCCTTAGGCGGGGGCACAGATACGCAGTATTTT	CASSSLGGGTDTQYF
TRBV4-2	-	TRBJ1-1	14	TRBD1	TGTGCCAGCAGCCAAGATTTGTATCGACAGGGAGCTTTCTTT	CASSQDLYRQGAFF
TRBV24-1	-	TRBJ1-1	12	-	TGTGCCACCAGTGCCCGAGGAGGGGAGGCTTTCTTT	CATSARGGEAFF
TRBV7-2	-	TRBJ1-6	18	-	TGTGCCAGCAGCTTTGGGCTTACGGGGAGCTCCTATAATTCACCCCTCCACTTT	CASSFGLTGSSYNSPLHF
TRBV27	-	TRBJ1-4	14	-	TGTGCCAGCATGCTTAGCTCCTATAATGAAAAACTGTTTTTT	CASMLSSYNEKLFF
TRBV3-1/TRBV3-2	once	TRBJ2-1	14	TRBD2	TGTGCCAGCAGCTTCACTAGCGGGAGGTGGGAGCAGTTCTTC	CASSFTSGRWEQFF
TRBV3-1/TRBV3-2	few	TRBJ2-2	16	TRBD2	TGTGCCAGCAGACCCCCTAGCGGGGGGGCCAGCGGGGAGCTGTTTTTT	CASRPPSGGASGELFF
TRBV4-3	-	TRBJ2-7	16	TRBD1	TGCGCCAGCAGCCAAGATTCCGGACAGGGGCGGTTGGGGCAGTACTTC	CASSQDSGQGRLGQYF
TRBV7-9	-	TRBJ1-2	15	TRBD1	TGTGCCAGCAGAGAGGCGGACAGGGGCCTTAGGGGCTACACCTTC	CASREADRGLRGYTF
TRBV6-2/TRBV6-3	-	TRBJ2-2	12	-	TGTGCCAGCAGTGAGGACACCGGGGAGCTGTTTTTT	CASSEDTGELFF
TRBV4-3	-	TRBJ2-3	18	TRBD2	TGCGCCAGCAGCCAAGACTTCTGGACTAGCGGGTTCCCAGATACGCAGTATTTT	CASSQDFWTSGFPDTQYF
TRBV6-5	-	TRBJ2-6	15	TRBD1	TGTGCCAGCAGGAGGACAGGGGCTGGGGCCAACGTCCTGACTTTC	CASRRTGAGANVLTF
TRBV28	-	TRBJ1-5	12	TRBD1	TGTGGATCCCGGACAGGGGGACAGCCCCAGCATTTT	CGSRTGGQPQHF
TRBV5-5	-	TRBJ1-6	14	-	TGTGCCAGCAGCCCGGACAGAACTGATTCACCCCTCCACTTT	CASSPDRTDSPLHF
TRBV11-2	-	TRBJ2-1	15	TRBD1	TGTGCCAGCAGGTTAGGACAGGGGGTAGGTAATGAGCAGTTCTTC	CASRLGQGVGNEQFF
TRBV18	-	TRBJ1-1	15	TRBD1	TGTGCCAGCTCACTCGGGACAGGGAGGGACACTGAAGCTTTCTTT	CASSLGTGRDTEAFF
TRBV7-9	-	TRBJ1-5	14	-	TGTGCCAGCAGCCTTGGGCAGGTCGGTCAGCCCCAGCATTTT	CASSLGQVGQPQHF
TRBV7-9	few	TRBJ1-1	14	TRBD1	TGTGCCAGCAGCCGTGAGGGACAGGGACCTGAAGCTTTCTTT	CASSREGQGPEAFF
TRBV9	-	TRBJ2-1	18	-	TGTGCCAGCAGCGCAGGCGCCGAGGCGGGGCCCTCCTACAATGAGCAGTTCTTC	CASSAGAEAGPSYNEQFF
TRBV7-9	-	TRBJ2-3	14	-	TGTGCCAGCAGCTTAGACTATGGCACAGATACGCAGTATTTT	CASSLDYGTDTQYF
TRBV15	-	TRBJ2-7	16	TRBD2	TGTGCCACCAGCAGAGTACTCGGGACTAGCGGAGAGAAGCCGTACTTC	CATSRVLGTSGEKPYF
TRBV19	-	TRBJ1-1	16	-	TGTGCCAGTAGTATAGCAAGGAGGGTGGCAGGGACTGAAGCTTTCTTT	CASSIARRVAGTEAFF
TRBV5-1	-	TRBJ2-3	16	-	TGCGCCAGCAGCCTCGGGACTCCCAATTTAGGAGATACGCAGTATTTT	CASSLGTPNLGDTQYF
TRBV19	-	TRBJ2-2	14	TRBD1	TGTGCCAGTAGTCCGGGACAGACGAGCGGGGAGCTGTTTTTT	CASSPGQTSGELFF
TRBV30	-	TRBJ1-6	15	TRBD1	TGTGCCTGGAAGGACAGGGATTTCTATAATTCACCCCTCCACTTT	CAWKDRDFYNSPLHF
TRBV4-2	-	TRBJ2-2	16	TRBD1	TGTGCCAGCAGCCAAGAGGCAGGGGGCGCCGCCGGGGAGCTGTTTTTT	CASSQEAGGAAGELFF
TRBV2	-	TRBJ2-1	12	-	TGTGCCAGCAGTGAGGTGGGGAGCTGGAAGTTCTTC	CASSEVGSWKFF
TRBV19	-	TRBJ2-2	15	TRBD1	TGTGCCAGTAGCGAAGGGACAGAGGGCACCGGGGAGCTGTTTTTT	CASSEGTEGTGELFF
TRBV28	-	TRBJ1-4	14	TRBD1	TGTGCCATCACCACGGGACAGGGGTATGAAAAACTGTTTTTT	CAITTGQGYEKLFF
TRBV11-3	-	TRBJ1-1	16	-	TGTGCCAGCAGCTTAGGTCGGGCAGGGCGGAACACTGAAGCTTTCTTT	CASSLGRAGRNTEAFF
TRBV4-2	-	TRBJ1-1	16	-	TGTGCCAGCAGCCAAGATTTTACAGGGCGGAGCACTGAAGCTTTCTTT	CASSQDFTGRSTEAFF
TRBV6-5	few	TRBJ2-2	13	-	TGTGCCAGCGTTGGCAGGGTAACTCTCGGGCTGTTTTTT	CASVGRVTLGLFF
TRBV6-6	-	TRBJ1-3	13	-	TGTGCCAGCAGACAGGGTACCGGAAACACCATATATTTT	CASRQGTGNTIYF
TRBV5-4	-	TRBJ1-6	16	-	TGTGCCAGCAGCCCGGGCGGGAGCTCCTATAATTCACCCCTCCACTTT	CASSPGGSSYNSPLHF
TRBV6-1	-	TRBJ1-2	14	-	TGTGCCAGCAGTTCCGTCGTGGAGAACTATGGCTACACCTTC	CASSSVVENYGYTF
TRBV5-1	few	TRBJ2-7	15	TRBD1	TGCGCCAGCAGCTTGGAGACAGGGGGCGGTTACGAGCAGTACTTC	CASSLETGGGYEQYF
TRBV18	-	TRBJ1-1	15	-	TGTGCCAGCTCACCATCGAACAGAATGAACACTGAAGCTTTCTTT	CASSPSNRMNTEAFF
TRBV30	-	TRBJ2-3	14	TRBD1	TGTGCCTGGAGTTGGACAGGGGGCGCAGATACGCAGTATTTT	CAWSWTGGADTQYF
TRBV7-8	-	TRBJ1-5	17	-	TGTGCCAGCAGCTCCCAAATCGACAGCTTTAGCAATCAGCCCCAGCATTTT	CASSSQIDSFSNQPQHF
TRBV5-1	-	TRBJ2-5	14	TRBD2	TGCGCCAGCACCCTAAGGCGGGAGGCGGAGACCCAGTACTTC	CASTLRREAETQYF
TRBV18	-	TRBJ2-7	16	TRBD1	TGTGCCAGCTCACGGAAACAGGGGTATCGGTCCTACGAGCAGTACTTC	CASSRKQGYRSYEQYF
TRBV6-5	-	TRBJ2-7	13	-	TGTGCCAGCAGTTACGGAGGACGCTACGAGCAGTACTTC	CASSYGGRYEQYF
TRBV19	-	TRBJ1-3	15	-	TGTGCCAGTAGTATAACGGACAGTACTGGAAACACCATATATTTT	CASSITDSTGNTIYF
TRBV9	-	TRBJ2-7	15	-	TGTGCCAGCAGCGTAGGAACAGCAAGACGATCCGAGCAGTACTTC	CASSVGTARRSEQYF
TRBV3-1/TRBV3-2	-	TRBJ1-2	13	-	TGTGCCAGCAGCCAAGAGGAGAGGTATGGCTACACCTTC	CASSQEERYGYTF
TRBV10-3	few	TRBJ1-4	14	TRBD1	TGTGCCATCAGTGAAGACAGGGGTCTAGGAAAACTGTTTTTT	CAISEDRGLGKLFF
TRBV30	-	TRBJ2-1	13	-	TGTGCCTGGGGACCGGGGTCTGGGAATGAGCAGTTCTTC	CAWGPGSGNEQFF
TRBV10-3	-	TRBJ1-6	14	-	TGTGCCATCAGTGAGGACAGGTCTAATTCACCCCTCCACTTT	CAISEDRSNSPLHF
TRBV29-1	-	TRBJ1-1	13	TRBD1	TGCAGCGTTTCAGGGGGCAGAGACACTGAAGCTTTCTTT	CSVSGGRDTEAFF
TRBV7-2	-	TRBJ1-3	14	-	TGTGCCAGCAGCTTAGACTTCTCTGGAAACACCATATATTTT	CASSLDFSGNTIYF
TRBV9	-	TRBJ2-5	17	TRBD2	TGTGCCAGCAGCGAGGGAACTAGCGGGGGGCGGCAAGAGACCCAGTACTTC	CASSEGTSGGRQETQYF
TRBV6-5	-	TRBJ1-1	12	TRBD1	TGTGCCAGCAGTTACTCCGGACAGGCCGCTTTCTTT	CASSYSGQAAFF